This TCR beta chain was sequenced for a study of Tregs in tolerant kidney transplant recipients. The study's findings and limits: Biological reproducibility was not directly addressed, but technical replication error appeared minimal. Validation in larger populations is needed because few patients were studied. Expanding Tregs on activated donor B cells appeared to best identify donor-specific TCRbeta clones.

Comments on this clone: What it binds is unknown.

Germline V gene lookup returns CDR1 SEHNR and CDR2 FQNEAQ (reference sequence). The germline V and J ends were trimmed by 1 base and 10 bases, with 19 bases remaining between them. CDR3 length equals 16 residues. The method was immunoSEQ multiplex PCR; TCRdb's version includes in-frame clones alone and lacks a portion of them. The sample has some 70,000 clones; roughly 84% are singletons. Unstimulated Tregs (CD4+CD25+CD127-) and CD4+CD25- non-Tregs were sorted from PBMCs. This clonotype was sampled from a human donor in good health. The sequencing sample was made of CD4+ T cells from blood. This sequence joins TRBV7-9 and TRBJ1-4; D may be TRBD1 (5 bases). CDR3 sequence (DNA): TGTGCCAGCAGCTTAGGGGCCGGGGCCTCAGAGGGAAAACTGTTTTTT. Protein: CASSLGAGASEGKLFF. Full variable domain (outside the CDR3, taken from reference TRBV7-9 and TRBJ1-4): DTGVSQNPRHKITKRGQNVTFRCDPISEHNRLYWYRQTLGQGPEFLTYFQNEAQLEKSRLLSDRFSAERPKGSFSTLEIQRTEQGDSAMYLCASSLGAGASEGKLFFGSGTQLSVL.